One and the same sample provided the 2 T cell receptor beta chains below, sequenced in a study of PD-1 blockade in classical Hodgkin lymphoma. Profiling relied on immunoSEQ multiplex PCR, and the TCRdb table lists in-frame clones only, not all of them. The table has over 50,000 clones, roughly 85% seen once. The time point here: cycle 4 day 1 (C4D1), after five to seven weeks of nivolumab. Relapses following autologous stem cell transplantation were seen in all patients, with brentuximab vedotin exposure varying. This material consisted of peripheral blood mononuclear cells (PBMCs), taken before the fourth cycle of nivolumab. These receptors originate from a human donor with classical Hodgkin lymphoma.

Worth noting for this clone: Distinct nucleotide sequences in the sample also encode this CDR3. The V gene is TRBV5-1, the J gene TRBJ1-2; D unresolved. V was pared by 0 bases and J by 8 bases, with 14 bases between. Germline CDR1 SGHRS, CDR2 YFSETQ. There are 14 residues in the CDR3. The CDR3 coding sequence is TGCGCCAGCAGCTTGGAGGGCAGCCCTGGGGGCTACACCTTC. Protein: CASSLEGSPGGYTF.

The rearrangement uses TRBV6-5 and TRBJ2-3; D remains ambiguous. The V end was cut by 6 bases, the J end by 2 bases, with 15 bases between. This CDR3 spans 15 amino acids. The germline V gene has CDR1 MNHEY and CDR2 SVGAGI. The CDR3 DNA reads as TGTGCCAGCAGGTTGGACCTAGTTGACACAGATACGCAGTATTTT. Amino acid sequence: CASRLDLVDTDTQYF.